This entry describes one T cell receptor beta chain. Its target is unknown. The method was immunoSEQ multiplex PCR; TCRdb's version includes in-frame clones alone and lacks a portion of them. The sample lists around 2.5 million clones; 80% to 95% were seen once. The germline V gene has CDR1 SGHTS and CDR2 YDEGEE. The CDR3 covers 14 residues. Germline trimming cut 5 bases from V and 5 bases from J; bases unmatched to any gene: 10. This sample stems from a study of shared clonotypes between healthy human individuals. The study, taken as a whole, reports: Memory subsets had estimated richness that was generally smaller than that of naive subsets.

This TCR was sampled from a man younger than 35 in good health. Some clones in this sample may be carry-over from other donors' samples. Sequencing input: naive CD4+ T cells from PBMCs. Subset reported: CD45RA+ positively selected. The V gene is TRBV5-8, the J gene TRBJ2-7, with 7 bases lining up with TRBD2. The CDR3, as DNA: TGTGCCAGCAGTGACCGGGACTATTATCACGAGCAGTACTTC. As protein: CASSDRDYYHEQYF.